Each of the 26 T cell receptor beta chains below was sequenced from the same sample in a study of blood T cell repertoires in COVID-19. Profiling relied on immunoSEQ multiplex PCR, and the TCRdb table lists in-frame clones only, not all of them. This sample yields roughly 300,000 clones, of which roughly 90% are seen a single time; about 8.6% belongs to the top ten. Sequenced input: peripheral blood. Receptors originate from a man between 18 and 29 years old with active or convalescent COVID-19.

This clone has just a few counts. The chain uses TRBV9 and TRBJ1-2; D is undetermined. The CDR3 totals 15 residues. Looked up from germline, CDR1 is SGDLS and CDR2 is YYNGEE. Trimming removed 0 bases from V and 2 bases from J, with 11 bases in between. CDR3 in amino acids: CASSVAEVGNYGYTF. The CDR3 DNA reads TGTGCCAGCAGCGTAGCCGAGGTTGGGAACTATGGCTACACCTTC. The full variable domain, rest sourced from reference TRBV9 and TRBJ1-2, is DSGVTQTPKHLITATGQRVTLRCSPRSGDLSVYWYQQSLDQGLQFLIQYYNGEERAKGNILERFSAQQFPDLHSELNLSSLELGDSALYFCASSVAEVGNYGYTFGSGTRLTVV.

This chain joins TRBV4-3 and TRBJ1-3, with TRBD1 matching 7 bases. In germline, CDR1 is LGHNA, CDR2 YSLEER. The CDR3 sequence is 15 residues long. J was trimmed by 0 bases and V by 1 base; bases with no gene match: 0. The CDR3 nucleotides read TGCGCCAGCAGCCAAGGACAGGGCTCTGGAAACACCATATATTTT. It codes for CASSQGQGSGNTIYF.

V is TRBV10-3 and J is TRBJ2-2; 7 nucleotides match TRBD1. Germline CDR1 reads ENHRY; CDR2 reads SYGVKD. The V segment lost 0 bases and the J segment 6 bases; nucleotides outside the gene matches: 7. The CDR3 is 16 amino acids. The DNA for the CDR3 is TGTGCCATCAGTGAGTCCGGAGACAGGGAGTCCGGGGAGCTGTTTTTT. This codes for CAISESGDRESGELFF.

This clone was observed a handful of times. This rearrangement joins TRBV12-3 or TRBV12-4 to TRBJ1-1; 8 nucleotides line up with TRBD1. This CDR3 is 13 amino acids long. V lost 5 bases to trimming and J lost 7 bases; unmatched junction nucleotides: 6. CDR3 nucleotide sequence: TGTGCCAGCAGTCCCGGACAGGGTGGTGAAGCTTTCTTT. It codes for CASSPGQGGEAFF.

The chain employs TRBV27 and TRBJ2-7, with TRBD1 identical over 8 bases. Germline CDR1 and CDR2: MNHEY and SMNVEV (reference sequence). This CDR3 has 14 amino acids. V was clipped by 6 bases and J by 3 bases; unmatched bases: 7. This chain's CDR3 is CASRRQGMGYEQYF. The CDR3 coding sequence is TGTGCCAGCAGAAGACAGGGGATGGGCTACGAGCAGTACTTC.

This clone appeared once. The chain employs TRBV19 and TRBJ2-6, with a tentative D call TRBD1 (7 bases). Germline assignment: CDR1 LNHDA and CDR2 SQIVND (reference sequence). V dropped 7 bases and J dropped 0 bases, with 10 bases sitting between them. The CDR3 length is 15 residues. The CDR3 reads CASTRGASGANVLTF. The CDR3, as DNA: TGTGCCAGTACCAGGGGGGCCTCTGGGGCCAACGTCCTGACTTTC.

The chain links TRBV7-8 to TRBJ2-5, with D maybe TRBD1 (5 bases). The CDR3 is 14 residues long. CDR1 SGHVS and CDR2 FQNEAQ come from the germline V gene. V lost 3 bases and J 4 bases, leaving 12 bases between the germline ends. The CDR3 is CASSFNRRPETQYF. The CDR3 bases are TGTGCCAGCAGCTTCAACAGGAGACCAGAGACCCAGTACTTC.

The V call is TRBV7-2, the J call TRBJ2-1; tentatively, D is TRBD2 (5 bases). From germline, CDR1 is SGHTA and CDR2 FQGNSA. CDR3 length equals 14 residues. The V end was cut by 8 bases, the J end by 0 bases, with 11 bases between. The CDR3 nucleotides read TGTGCCAGCGCCCGGGGTAGCTCCTACAATGAGCAGTTCTTC. As protein: CASARGSSYNEQFF.

This clone was seen only a few times. The V and J genes are TRBV7-2 and TRBJ1-6; D not resolved. This CDR3 region has 14 residues. V was cut by 1 base and J by 8 bases, with 9 bases left in between. Germline loops: CDR1 SGHTA, CDR2 FQGNSA. Here the CDR3 DNA reads TGTGCCAGCAGCTTAGAAGAGGGCTATTCACCCCTCCACTTT. It yields the protein CASSLEEGYSPLHF. Variable domain in full (rest from reference TRBV7-2 and TRBJ1-6): GAGVSQSPSNKVTEKGKDVELRCDPISGHTALYWYRQSLGQGLEFLIYFQGNSAPDKSGLPSDRFSAERTGGSVSTLTIQRTQQEDSAVYLCASSLEEGYSPLHFGNGTRLTVT.

V is TRBV18 and J is TRBJ1-2; TRBD1 is a possible D gene (5 bases). This CDR3 is 14 amino acids long. V lost 0 bases and J 3 bases, leaving 8 bases between the germline ends. The germline gives CDR1 KGHSH, CDR2 LQKENI. CDR3 protein: CASSPPVTDYGYTF. The CDR3 nucleotides read TGTGCCAGCTCACCACCGGTGACAGACTATGGCTACACCTTC.

The rearrangement links TRBV5-6 to TRBJ2-2; 8 positions agree with TRBD1. This CDR3 region has 15 residues. The germline gives CDR1 SGHDT, CDR2 YYEEEE. The V and J ends lost 3 bases and 1 base, in that order; junction bases with no gene match: 2. CDR3 region: CASSYGTGNTGELFF. CDR3 in DNA: TGTGCCAGCAGCTACGGGACAGGGAACACCGGGGAGCTGTTTTTT.

With regard to this clone: Other DNA sequences of this sample code for an identical CDR3. The V call is TRBV9, the J call TRBJ2-1, with 8 bases that match TRBD2. Trimming at V came to 2 bases and at J to 4 bases, leaving 5 bases not matched to a gene. Germline CDR1 SGDLS, CDR2 YYNGEE. This CDR3 is 15 amino acids long. In nucleotides, the CDR3 is TGTGCCAGCAGCGTTGCGGGGGGCGGTTACAATGAGCAGTTCTTC. This gives the protein CASSVAGGGYNEQFF. Full variable domain (rest looked up from reference TRBV9 and TRBJ2-1): DSGVTQTPKHLITATGQRVTLRCSPRSGDLSVYWYQQSLDQGLQFLIQYYNGEERAKGNILERFSAQQFPDLHSELNLSSLELGDSALYFCASSVAGGGYNEQFFGPGTRLTVL.

V is TRBV5-1 and J is TRBJ2-2; 10 nucleotides agree with TRBD1. The length of the CDR3 is 16 residues. With V trimmed by 0 bases and J by 5 bases, 4 bases remained unmatched. CDR1 and CDR2 from the germline V gene are SGHRS and YFSETQ. In DNA form, the CDR3 reads TGCGCCAGCAGCTTGGGACAGGGGGCGCGAACCGGGGAGCTGTTTTTT. Translated: CASSLGQGARTGELFF.

The rearrangement uses TRBV3-1 (or the pseudogene TRBV3-2) and TRBJ1-2, with 7 bases fitting TRBD1. The germline CDR1 and CDR2 sequences are LGHDT and YNNKEL (reference sequence). After removal of 1 base from V and 3 bases from J, the junction contained 8 bases not matched to a gene. The CDR3 is made up of 16 amino acids. Here the CDR3 reads CASSQGNGQAYYGYTF. Written as DNA, the CDR3 is TGTGCCAGCAGCCAAGGGAACGGACAGGCCTACTATGGCTACACCTTC.

This sequence joins TRBV19 and TRBJ1-1, with no clear D. Germline-derived CDR1 and CDR2 are LNHDA and SQIVND (reference sequence). The V and J ends lost 2 bases and 0 bases respectively, with 13 bases between them. The CDR3 extends over 16 amino acids. The CDR3: CASSIRRKHLNTEAFF. CDR3 sequence (DNA): TGTGCCAGTAGTATAAGGAGGAAACACTTGAACACTGAAGCTTTCTTT.

Comment on this clone: The sample has other DNA sequences that encode this CDR3 too. V gene TRBV25-1 combines with J gene TRBJ1-2; maybe TRBD1 (5 bases). The CDR3 consists of 12 residues. V was pared by 6 bases and J by 3 bases, with 8 bases between. CDR1 is MGHDK, CDR2 SYGVNS, per germline. CDR3 sequence: CASSLTDYGYTF. DNA of the CDR3: TGTGCCAGCAGCTTGACAGACTATGGCTACACCTTC.

This clone was recorded only once. V is TRBV19 and J is TRBJ2-5; D gene uncertain. V was pared by 5 bases and J by 2 bases, with 15 bases between. Germline V lookup: CDR1 LNHDA, CDR2 SQIVND (reference sequence). CDR3 length equals 15 residues. Here the CDR3 DNA reads TGTGCCAGTAGTCGCGTAAGTGGTCGGCAAGAGACCCAGTACTTC. Its protein is CASSRVSGRQETQYF.

The chain uses TRBV12-3 or TRBV12-4 and TRBJ2-3; D is ambiguous. The CDR3 has 12 amino acids. V lost 5 bases to trimming and J lost 2 bases, with 5 bases between them. CDR3 coding DNA: TGTGCCAGCAGTGCCTACACAGATACGCAGTATTTT. Its protein product is CASSAYTDTQYF.

The genes are TRBV4-1 and TRBJ2-7; tentative D call: TRBD1 (5 bases). V lost 1 base and J lost 2, with 9 bases in between. The length of the CDR3 is 14 residues. Germline CDR1 and CDR2: MGHRA and YSYEKL. The CDR3 DNA reads as TGCGCCAGCAGCCAAGCCGACAGTACCTACGAGCAGTACTTC. It codes for CASSQADSTYEQYF.

The chain couples TRBV5-8 to TRBJ1-4; D unclear. Germline CDR1 is SGHTS and CDR2 is YDEGEE. The CDR3 is made up of 15 amino acids. The V end was cut by 2 bases, the J end by 7 bases, with 15 bases between. The CDR3 is CASSFDRARGEKLFF. DNA for the CDR3: TGTGCCAGCAGCTTCGACCGGGCCCGGGGTGAAAAACTGTTTTTT.

This sequence joins TRBV2 and TRBJ1-2, with 8 bases aligning to TRBD1. In germline, CDR1 is SNHLY, CDR2 FYNNEI. The J segment lost 6 bases and the V segment lost 6 bases, leaving 3 bases of the junction unmatched. The CDR3 length is 12 residues. The CDR3 region is CASRGQGDGYTF. CDR3 sequence (DNA): TGTGCCAGCAGAGGACAGGGAGATGGCTACACCTTC.

The gene calls are TRBV2 and TRBJ1-1; D ambiguous. CDR3 length: 14 amino acids. Germline loops: CDR1 SNHLY, CDR2 FYNNEI. V lost 2 bases, J lost 6 bases, and 13 bases lay in between. CDR3 sequence: CASSEPGVGPEAFF. In nucleotides, the CDR3 is TGTGCCAGCAGTGAACCAGGTGTGGGTCCTGAAGCTTTCTTT.

This clone has just a few counts. Other nucleotide sequences from this sample produce the same CDR3. V is TRBV7-8 and J is TRBJ1-3, with TRBD1 as a possible D gene (5 bases). Trimming left V 3 bases short and J 4 bases short, with 10 bases between. The CDR3 sequence is 14 residues long. Germline lookup yields CDR1 SGHVS and CDR2 FQNEAQ. In DNA, the CDR3 is TGTGCCAGCAGCTTTAGGGGTGCCGGAAACACCATATATTTT. Its translation: CASSFRGAGNTIYF.

The rearrangement uses TRBV9 and TRBJ2-7; TRBD2 is a possible D gene (5 bases). CDR1 is SGDLS, CDR2 YYNGEE, per germline. V gave up 1 base and J gave up 3 bases, with 11 bases separating them. The CDR3 has 14 amino acids. DNA for the CDR3: TGTGCCAGCAGCGTAACGGGGAACTACTACGAGCAGTACTTC. Encoded protein: CASSVTGNYYEQYF.

The V and J genes are TRBV4-1 and TRBJ2-1; D is perhaps TRBD2 (5 bases). Germline V lookup: CDR1 MGHRA, CDR2 YSYEKL. The CDR3 contains 15 residues. Between the trimmed V and J ends, which lost 5 bases and 8 bases, there was a span of 19 bases. Here the CDR3 reads CASSKRVWGEDEQFF. The CDR3 DNA is TGCGCCAGCAGCAAAAGGGTGTGGGGAGAGGATGAGCAGTTCTTC.

This clone was seen once. V gene TRBV19 combines with J gene TRBJ1-1, with D possibly being TRBD1 (5 bases). CDR3 length equals 14 residues. CDR1 and CDR2 (germline): LNHDA, SQIVND (reference sequence). Trimming took off 6 bases at V and 1 base at J, with 12 bases between the two ends. The CDR3 sequence: CASRVRGWNTEAFF. In DNA, the CDR3 is TGTGCCAGTAGAGTACGGGGGTGGAACACTGAAGCTTTCTTT. Complete variable domain (other parts from reference TRBV19 and TRBJ1-1): DGGITQSPKYLFRKEGQNVTLSCEQNLNHDAMYWYRQDPGQGLRLIYYSQIVNDFQKGDIAEGYSVSREKKESFPLTVTSAQKNPTAFYLCASRVRGWNTEAFFGQGTRLTVV.